This is a list of T cell receptor beta chains from one sample in a study of blood T cell repertoires in COVID-19. The method was immunoSEQ multiplex PCR; TCRdb's version includes in-frame clones alone and lacks a portion of them. Seen here are 90,000 to 120,000 clones, roughly nine tenths observed once, and the top ten hold 0.97%. The sample consisted of peripheral blood. The receptors were sampled from a man aged 60 to 75 with acute or convalescent COVID-19. Both conserved end residues are part of each CDR3. A D gene is named only where the DNA matches it firmly. Clone size is not always given. Where it is, it says once, few, many or a class for expanded clones.

j_call clone_size v_call cdr3_length d_call cdr3_aa cdr3_nt
TRBJ1-1 NA TRBV29-1 12 NA CSVRKGDTEAFF TGCAGCGTTAGGAAGGGGGACACTGAAGCTTTCTTT
TRBJ1-6 NA TRBV15 15 NA CATSSQRGGNSPLHF TGTGCCACCAGCAGTCAACGCGGGGGGAATTCACCCCTCCACTTT
TRBJ2-3 NA TRBV10-1 13 NA CASSQTSTDTQYF TGCGCCAGCAGTCAGACTAGCACAGATACGCAGTATTTT
TRBJ2-3 NA TRBV5-1 16 NA CASSPPSEPSTDTQYF TGCGCCAGCAGCCCACCCAGCGAGCCTAGCACAGATACGCAGTATTTT
TRBJ1-1 NA TRBV6-5 15 NA CASSYSISFGSQAFF TGTGCCAGCAGTTACTCGATAAGTTTCGGTTCTCAAGCTTTCTTT
TRBJ2-2 NA TRBV30 16 NA CAWSVLRTIDTGELFF TGTGCCTGGAGTGTACTGCGTACTATCGACACCGGGGAGCTGTTTTTT
TRBJ1-1 NA TRBV30 14 TRBD1 CAWNPTGSWTEAFF TGTGCCTGGAATCCGACAGGGAGTTGGACTGAAGCTTTCTTT
TRBJ1-2 NA TRBV5-8 14 NA CASSFSNRASGYTF TGTGCCAGCAGCTTTTCGAACAGGGCGTCTGGCTACACCTTC
TRBJ2-1 NA TRBV12-3/TRBV12-4 13 TRBD1 CASRLDRGNEQFF TGTGCCAGCAGACTCGACAGGGGCAATGAGCAGTTCTTC
TRBJ2-3 NA TRBV9 14 TRBD1 CASSVGGGADTQYF TGTGCCAGCAGCGTAGGAGGGGGCGCAGATACGCAGTATTTT
TRBJ1-2 NA TRBV6-6 13 TRBD1 CASRIQGAPGYTF TGTGCCAGCAGAATACAGGGGGCGCCCGGCTACACCTTC
TRBJ2-3 NA TRBV9 16 TRBD1 CASSGLGDRGTDTQYF TGTGCCAGCAGCGGGTTAGGGGACAGGGGCACAGATACGCAGTATTTT
TRBJ1-1 NA TRBV19 13 NA CASSIQGSTEAFF TGTGCCAGTAGTATTCAGGGTTCCACTGAAGCTTTCTTT
TRBJ2-3 NA TRBV3-1/TRBV3-2 14 NA CASSPQYSTDTQYF TGTGCCAGCAGCCCCCAGTATAGCACAGATACGCAGTATTTT
TRBJ2-5 NA TRBV30 14 NA CAWSVGGGGETQYF TGTGCCTGGAGTGTAGGAGGGGGCGGTGAGACCCAGTACTTC
TRBJ2-3 NA TRBV2 14 TRBD1 CATGRDRATDTQYF TGTGCCACCGGGCGAGACAGGGCCACAGATACGCAGTATTTT
TRBJ2-1 few TRBV5-6 13 NA CASSYSRAGEQFF TGTGCCAGCAGTTATTCAAGGGCGGGAGAGCAGTTCTTC
TRBJ1-4 NA TRBV30 13 NA CAWSGLRGEKLFF TGTGCCTGGAGTGGGCTAAGGGGTGAAAAACTGTTTTTT
TRBJ1-4 NA TRBV14 13 NA CASSQPDSEKLFF TGTGCCAGCAGCCAACCCGACAGTGAAAAACTGTTTTTT
TRBJ1-2 once TRBV3-1/TRBV3-2 14 NA CASTTFGEGYGYTF TGTGCCAGCACCACGTTCGGGGAAGGTTACGGCTACACCTTC
TRBJ2-2 NA TRBV9 14 TRBD1 CASTETGVTGELFF TGTGCCAGCACCGAAACAGGGGTCACCGGGGAGCTGTTTTTT
TRBJ2-3 once TRBV5-5 14 NA CASSLTLARDTQYF TGTGCCAGCAGCTTGACTCTCGCCAGGGATACGCAGTATTTT
TRBJ1-3 NA TRBV28 13 NA CASSLLQGNTIYF TGTGCCAGCAGTTTACTCCAGGGAAACACCATATATTTT
TRBJ2-7 NA TRBV2 17 TRBD2 CASSEARAREQLGEQYF TGTGCCAGCAGTGAAGCGCGGGCGCGGGAGCAGTTGGGGGAGCAGTACTTC
TRBJ2-1 NA TRBV2 15 NA CASSKLSGSRNEQFF TGTGCCAGCAGTAAACTATCAGGGTCTCGGAATGAGCAGTTCTTC
TRBJ1-1 NA TRBV2 14 NA CASSDGGVVTEAFF TGTGCCAGCAGTGATGGGGGGGTAGTCACTGAAGCTTTCTTT
TRBJ1-1 NA TRBV18 14 NA CASSPPGANTEAFF TGTGCCAGCTCACCACCAGGGGCGAACACTGAAGCTTTCTTT
TRBJ2-3 NA TRBV10-1 13 TRBD2 CASSRGGADTQYF TGCGCCAGCTCTCGGGGGGGCGCGGATACGCAGTATTTT
TRBJ2-2 NA TRBV28 21 TRBD1 CASSLVWTGSLRATNTGELFF TGTGCCAGCAGTTTGGTCTGGACAGGGTCTCTTAGGGCAACGAACACCGGGGAGCTGTTTTTT
TRBJ2-2 few TRBV7-2 15 NA CASSLADSNTGELFF TGTGCCAGCAGCTTAGCCGACAGCAACACCGGGGAGCTGTTTTTT
TRBJ2-4 once TRBV19 16 TRBD1 CASSPRQGVAKNIQYF TGTGCCAGTAGTCCCCGACAGGGAGTAGCCAAAAACATTCAGTACTTC
TRBJ1-2 NA TRBV19 16 TRBD1 CASSIGGTGGTYGYTF TGTGCCAGTAGTATAGGGGGGACAGGGGGCACCTATGGCTACACCTTC
TRBJ2-1 NA TRBV27 16 TRBD2 CASSLASGRLYNEQFF TGTGCCAGCAGTTTGGCTAGCGGGAGACTCTACAATGAGCAGTTCTTC
TRBJ2-3 NA TRBV7-3 19 TRBD2 CASSSRVPKRESPTDTQYF TGTGCCAGCAGCTCTAGGGTCCCAAAGCGGGAGTCCCCCACAGATACGCAGTATTTT
TRBJ1-2 NA TRBV6-5 16 TRBD1 CASSSPDQGANYGYTF TGTGCCAGCAGTTCCCCAGATCAGGGGGCGAACTATGGCTACACCTTC
TRBJ2-1 NA TRBV6-1 13 NA CASSDWSSNEQFF TGTGCCAGCAGTGATTGGAGCTCCAATGAGCAGTTCTTC
TRBJ1-4 NA TRBV27 13 NA CASSFRSNEKLFF TGTGCCAGCAGTTTCCGCAGTAATGAAAAACTGTTTTTT
TRBJ2-3 NA TRBV3-1/TRBV3-2 16 NA CASSLYEGGKTDTQYF TGTGCCAGCAGCCTTTACGAAGGGGGAAAAACAGATACGCAGTATTTT
TRBJ2-3 NA TRBV7-2 14 TRBD2 CASSLGVAGDTQYF TGTGCCAGCAGCCTAGGGGTAGCGGGAGATACGCAGTATTTT
TRBJ1-1 NA TRBV19 14 TRBD1 CASSEDRGSTEAFF TGTGCCAGTAGCGAAGACAGGGGGTCCACTGAAGCTTTCTTT
TRBJ1-5 NA TRBV7-2 15 NA CASSLNGQPNQPQHF TGTGCCAGCAGCTTGAATGGACAGCCCAATCAGCCCCAGCATTTT